This T cell receptor beta chain was documented in a study of T cell repertoires in cytomegalovirus infection. After removal of 3 bases from V and 3 bases from J, the junction contained 3 bases not matched to a gene. In germline, CDR1 is SGHVS, CDR2 FQNEAQ. The CDR3 runs 17 residues. Each CDR3 protein is one row after TCRdb ran MiXCR on the reads. The sample lists 150,000 or so distinct CDR3 sequences, 17% occurring once. This TCR derives from a human donor in good health (CMV status not recorded). Some clones in this sample may be carry-over from other donors' samples. Sequencing was carried out using CD8+ T cells from PBMCs. This chain uses TRBV7-8 with TRBJ2-2; 14 nucleotides align to TRBD2. The CDR3 region is CASSLGLAGAYTGELFF. The CDR3 coding sequence is TGTGCCAGCAGCTTGGGACTAGCGGGGGCCTACACCGGGGAGCTGTTTTTT. Complete variable domain (other parts from reference TRBV7-8 and TRBJ2-2): GAGVSQSPRYKVAKRGQDVALRCDPISGHVSLFWYQQALGQGPEFLTYFQNEAQLDKSGLPSDRFFAERPEGSVSTLKIQRTQQEDSAVYLCASSLGLAGAYTGELFFGEGSRLTVL.